Below, 6 T cell receptor beta chains from the same sample are listed, as sequenced in a study of T-cell memory formation after mild COVID-19. One entry per CDR3 protein, called by TCRdb with MiXCR from the 5' RACE reads. Seen here are 310,000 or so distinct CDR3 sequences, about 16% observed once, and the top ten hold about a fifth. Specimen: PBMCs or a T cell subset sorted from them (not recorded which). The receptor source for this set is a man aged 18 to 30 who had mild COVID-19 (a few samples of this study predate the infection). Cell type and time point are not known.

This clonotype has ten or more counts. The chain couples TRBV15 to TRBJ2-1; 8 positions match TRBD2. Unmatched junction bases numbered 3, after V lost 3 bases and J lost 5 bases. The length of the CDR3 is 14 residues. The V gene's germline CDR1 is LNHNV and CDR2 YYDKDF (reference sequence). This chain's CDR3 is CATSRRGANNEQFF. In DNA form, the CDR3 reads TGTGCCACCAGCAGGCGGGGGGCTAACAATGAGCAGTTCTTC.

This sequence joins TRBV11-2 and TRBJ1-1, with D possibly matching TRBD1 (6 bases). CDR1 is SGHAT, CDR2 FQNNGV, per germline. V was shortened by 7 bases and J by 3 bases, with 21 bases between the two germline ends. The CDR3 has 16 amino acids. CDR3 in DNA: TGTGCCAGCACCCGAGTGGGAACAGGGAGGGACACTGAAGCTTTCTTT. Protein product: CASTRVGTGRDTEAFF.

This clonotype was seen a handful of times. The V gene is TRBV6-5, the J gene TRBJ2-7; 8 bases map to TRBD2. The CDR3 extends over 14 amino acids. After removal of 6 bases from V and 3 bases from J, the junction contained 7 bases not matched to a gene. Germline V gene sequence: CDR1 MNHEY, CDR2 SVGAGI. CDR3 in amino acids: CASSSGLGDYEQYF. The DNA for the CDR3 is TGTGCCAGCAGCTCGGGACTAGGGGACTACGAGCAGTACTTC.

This clonotype was recorded many times. The CDR3 is CASSWSGAAKNIQYF. The DNA for the CDR3 is TGTGCCAGCAGTTGGAGCGGGGCGGCCAAAAACATTCAGTACTTC. This chain links TRBV27 with TRBJ2-4, with 7 positions matching TRBD2. J was trimmed by 1 base and V by 4 bases; bases with no gene match: 4. CDR1 MNHEY and CDR2 SMNVEV come from the germline V gene (reference sequence). This CDR3 has 15 amino acids.

A few counts support this clonotype. V gene TRBV7-9 combines with J gene TRBJ2-5, with D possibly TRBD2 on 5 matching bases. Germline CDR1 reads SEHNR; CDR2 reads FQNEAQ (reference sequence). V lost 5 bases and J lost 5, with 21 bases in between. The CDR3 is 16 amino acids. Here the CDR3 reads CASSPTPGPSGETQYF. CDR3 coding DNA: TGTGCCAGCAGCCCTACCCCGGGCCCATCGGGGGAGACCCAGTACTTC.

This clonotype has more than one count but fewer than ten. The rearrangement links TRBV6-2 or TRBV6-3 to TRBJ2-7, with D possibly called TRBD1 or TRBD2 (5 bases each). The V gene's germline CDR1 is MNHEY and CDR2 SVGEGT. The CDR3 is 15 amino acids. Trimming shortened V by 6 bases and J by 3 bases, and 18 bases separated the two germline ends. CDR3 in amino acids: CASSPGRRDFYEQYV. The DNA for the CDR3 is TGTGCCAGCAGCCCGGGACGGAGAGATTTCTACGAGCAGTACGTC.